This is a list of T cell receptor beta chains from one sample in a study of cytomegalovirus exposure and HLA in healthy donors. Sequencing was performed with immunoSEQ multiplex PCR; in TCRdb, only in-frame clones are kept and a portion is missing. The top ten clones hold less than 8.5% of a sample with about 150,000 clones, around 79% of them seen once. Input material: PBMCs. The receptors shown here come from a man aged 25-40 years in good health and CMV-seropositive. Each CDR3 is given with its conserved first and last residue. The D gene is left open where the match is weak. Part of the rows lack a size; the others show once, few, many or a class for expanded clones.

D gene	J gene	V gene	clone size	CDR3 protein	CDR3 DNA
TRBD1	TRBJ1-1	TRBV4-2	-	CASSPQGVNTEAFF	TGTGCCAGCAGCCCACAGGGGGTGAACACTGAAGCTTTCTTT
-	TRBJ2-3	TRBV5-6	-	CASLLANTDTQYF	TGTGCCAGCCTACTAGCCAACACAGATACGCAGTATTTT
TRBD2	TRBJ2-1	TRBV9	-	CASSTSGTSGFSYNEQFF	TGTGCCAGCAGTACCTCCGGGACTAGCGGATTCTCCTACAATGAGCAGTTCTTC
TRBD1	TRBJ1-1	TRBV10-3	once	CAIRDTGTQGLNTEAFF	TGTGCCATCAGGGATACAGGGACACAGGGGCTGAACACTGAAGCTTTCTTT
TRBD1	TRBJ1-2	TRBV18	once	CASSPDRAVTF	TGTGCCAGCTCACCCGACAGGGCGGTAACCTTC
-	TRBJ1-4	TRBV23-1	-	CASSQSWENYSNEKLFF	TGCGCCAGCAGTCAATCATGGGAGAATTATTCTAATGAAAAACTGTTTTTT
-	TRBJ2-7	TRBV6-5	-	CASSYPEGAGAEQYF	TGTGCCAGCAGTTACCCGGAGGGCGCTGGCGCCGAGCAGTACTTC
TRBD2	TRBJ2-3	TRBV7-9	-	CASSPRTSGGAGDTQYF	TGTGCCAGCAGCCCCCGAACTAGCGGGGGGGCTGGAGATACGCAGTATTTT
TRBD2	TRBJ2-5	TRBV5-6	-	CASSLLAGQETQYF	TGTGCCAGCAGCTTACTAGCGGGGCAAGAGACCCAGTACTTC
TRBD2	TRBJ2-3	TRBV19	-	CASSIGLAVLTDTQYF	TGTGCCAGTAGTATAGGACTAGCCGTGCTGACAGATACGCAGTATTTT
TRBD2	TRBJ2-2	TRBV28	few	CASSLSGGSSGELFF	TGTGCCAGCAGTTTATCGGGGGGGAGCTCCGGGGAGCTGTTTTTT
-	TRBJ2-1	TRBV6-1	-	CASIGDRFEDEQFF	TGTGCCAGCATTGGAGACAGGTTCGAAGATGAGCAGTTCTTC
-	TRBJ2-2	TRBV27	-	CASHSSGSSTGELFF	TGTGCCAGCCATTCGTCCGGGTCCTCTACCGGGGAGCTGTTTTTT
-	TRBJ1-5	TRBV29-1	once	CSVELEGEWNQPQHF	TGCAGCGTTGAATTGGAGGGAGAATGGAATCAGCCCCAGCATTTT
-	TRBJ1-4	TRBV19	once	CASSIQTGANEKLFF	TGTGCCAGTAGTATCCAGACCGGGGCTAATGAAAAACTGTTTTTT
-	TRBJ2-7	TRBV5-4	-	CASGDSYEQYF	TGTGCCAGCGGAGACAGCTACGAGCAGTACTTC
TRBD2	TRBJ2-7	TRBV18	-	CASSPDIGLAGYEQYF	TGTGCCAGCTCACCAGATATTGGACTAGCGGGTTACGAGCAGTACTTC
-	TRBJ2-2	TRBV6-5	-	CASSYHRANTGELFF	TGTGCCAGCAGTTATCACAGGGCAAACACCGGGGAGCTGTTTTTT
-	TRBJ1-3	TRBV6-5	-	CASSYSNRPGNTIYF	TGTGCCAGCAGTTACTCGAACAGGCCTGGAAACACCATATATTTT